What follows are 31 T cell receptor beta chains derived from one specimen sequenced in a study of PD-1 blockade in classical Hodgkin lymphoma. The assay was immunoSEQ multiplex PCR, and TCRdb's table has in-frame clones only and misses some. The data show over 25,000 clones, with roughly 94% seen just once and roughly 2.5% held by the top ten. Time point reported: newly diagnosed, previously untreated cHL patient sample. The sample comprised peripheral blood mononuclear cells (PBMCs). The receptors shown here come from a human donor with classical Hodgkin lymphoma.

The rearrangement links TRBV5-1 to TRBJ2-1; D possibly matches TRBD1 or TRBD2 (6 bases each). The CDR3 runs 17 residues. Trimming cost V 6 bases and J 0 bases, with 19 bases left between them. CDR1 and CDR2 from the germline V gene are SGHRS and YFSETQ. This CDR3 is CASKGGSSFSSYNEQFF. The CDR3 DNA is TGCGCCAGCAAAGGGGGGTCCTCGTTTAGCTCCTACAATGAGCAGTTCTTC. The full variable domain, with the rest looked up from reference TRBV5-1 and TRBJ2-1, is KAGVTQTPRYLIKTRGQQVTLSCSPISGHRSVSWYQQTPGQGLQFLFEYFSETQRNKGNFPGRFSGRQFSNSRSEMNVSTLELGDSALYLCASKGGSSFSSYNEQFFGPGTRLTVL.

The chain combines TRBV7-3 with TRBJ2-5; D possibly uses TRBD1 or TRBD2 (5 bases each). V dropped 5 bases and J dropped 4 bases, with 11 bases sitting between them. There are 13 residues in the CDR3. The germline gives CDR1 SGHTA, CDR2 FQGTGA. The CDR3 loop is CASSPQRGETQYF. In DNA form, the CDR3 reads TGTGCCAGCAGCCCGCAGAGGGGAGAGACCCAGTACTTC. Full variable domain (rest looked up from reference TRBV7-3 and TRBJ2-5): GAGVSQTPSNKVTEKGKYVELRCDPISGHTALYWYRQSLGQGPEFLIYFQGTGAADDSGLPNDRFFAVRPEGSVSTLKIQRTERGDSAVYLCASSPQRGETQYFGPGTRLLVL.

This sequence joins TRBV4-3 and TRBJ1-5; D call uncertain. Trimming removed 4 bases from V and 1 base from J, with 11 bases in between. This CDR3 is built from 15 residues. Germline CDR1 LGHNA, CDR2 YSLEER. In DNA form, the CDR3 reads TGCGCCAGCAGCCGAATTTATGCAAGCAATCAGCCCCAGCATTTT. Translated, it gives CASSRIYASNQPQHF.

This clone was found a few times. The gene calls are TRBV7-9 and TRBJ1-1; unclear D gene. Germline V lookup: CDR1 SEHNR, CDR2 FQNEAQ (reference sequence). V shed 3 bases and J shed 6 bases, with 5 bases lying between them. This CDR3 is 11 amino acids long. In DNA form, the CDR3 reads TGTGCCAGCAGCTTTATCGCTGAAGCTTTCTTT. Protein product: CASSFIAEAFF. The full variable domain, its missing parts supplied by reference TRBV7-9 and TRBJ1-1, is DTGVSQNPRHKITKRGQNVTFRCDPISEHNRLYWYRQTLGQGPEFLTYFQNEAQLEKSRLLSDRFSAERPKGSFSTLEIQRTEQGDSAMYLCASSFIAEAFFGQGTRLTVV.

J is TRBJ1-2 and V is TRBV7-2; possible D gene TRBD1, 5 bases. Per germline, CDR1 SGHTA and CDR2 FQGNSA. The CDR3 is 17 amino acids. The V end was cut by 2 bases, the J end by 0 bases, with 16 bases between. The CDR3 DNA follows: TGTGCCAGCAGCTTACGTCAGGGTCGTCCTCCTAACTATGGCTACACCTTC. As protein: CASSLRQGRPPNYGYTF.

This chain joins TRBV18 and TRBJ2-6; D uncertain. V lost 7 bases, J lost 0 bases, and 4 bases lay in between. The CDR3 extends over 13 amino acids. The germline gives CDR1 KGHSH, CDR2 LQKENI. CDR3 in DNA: TGTGCCAGCTTCCCCTCTGGGGCCAACGTCCTGACTTTC. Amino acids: CASFPSGANVLTF.

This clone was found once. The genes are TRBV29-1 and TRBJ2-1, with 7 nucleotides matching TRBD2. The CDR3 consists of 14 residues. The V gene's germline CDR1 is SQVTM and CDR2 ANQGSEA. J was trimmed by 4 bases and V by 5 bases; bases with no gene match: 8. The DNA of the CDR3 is TGCAGCGTTAGGCGTAGCGGGCCTTACAATGAGCAGTTCTTC. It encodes CSVRRSGPYNEQFF.

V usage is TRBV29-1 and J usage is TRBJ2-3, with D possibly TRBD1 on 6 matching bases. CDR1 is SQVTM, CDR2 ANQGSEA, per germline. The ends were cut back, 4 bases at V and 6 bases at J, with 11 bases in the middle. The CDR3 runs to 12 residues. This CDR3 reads CSVAGARDTQYF. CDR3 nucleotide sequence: TGCAGCGTTGCAGGGGCTAGGGATACGCAGTATTTT.

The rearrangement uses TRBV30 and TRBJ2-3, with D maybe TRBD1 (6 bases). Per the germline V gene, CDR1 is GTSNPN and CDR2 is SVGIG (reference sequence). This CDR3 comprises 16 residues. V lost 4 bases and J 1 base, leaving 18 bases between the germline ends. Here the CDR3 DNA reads TGTGCCTGGATAAACAGGGTGCGACGGGGCACAGATACGCAGTATTTT. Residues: CAWINRVRRGTDTQYF. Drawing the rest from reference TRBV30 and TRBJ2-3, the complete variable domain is SQTIHQWPATLVQPVGSPLSLECTVEGTSNPNLYWYRQAAGRGLQLLFYSVGIGQISSEVPQNLSASRPQDRQFILSSKKLLLSDSGFYLCAWINRVRRGTDTQYFGPGTRLTVL.

This CDR3 reads CASSPNPRGTQYF. CDR3 nucleotides: TGTGCCAGCAGCCCCAACCCTAGAGGTACGCAGTATTTT. This chain links TRBV7-3 with TRBJ2-3; no firm D call. Germline V gene data show CDR1 as SGHTA and CDR2 as FQGTGA. There are 13 residues in the CDR3. Deletions cut 5 bases from V and 8 bases from J, with 14 bases between. The full variable domain, completed using reference TRBV7-3 and TRBJ2-3, is GAGVSQTPSNKVTEKGKYVELRCDPISGHTALYWYRQSLGQGPEFLIYFQGTGAADDSGLPNDRFFAVRPEGSVSTLKIQRTERGDSAVYLCASSPNPRGTQYFGPGTRLTVL.

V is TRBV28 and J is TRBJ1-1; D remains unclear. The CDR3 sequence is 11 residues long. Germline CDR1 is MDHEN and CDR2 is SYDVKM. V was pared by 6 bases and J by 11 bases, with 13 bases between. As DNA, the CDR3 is TGTGCCAGCAGGTCCGGATCGGAGGCTTTCTTT. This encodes CASRSGSEAFF. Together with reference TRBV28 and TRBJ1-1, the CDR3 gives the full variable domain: DVKVTQSSRYLVKRTGEKVFLECVQDMDHENMFWYRQDPGLGLRLIYFSYDVKMKEKGDIPEGYSVSREKKERFSLILESASTNQTSMYLCASRSGSEAFFGQGTRLTVV.

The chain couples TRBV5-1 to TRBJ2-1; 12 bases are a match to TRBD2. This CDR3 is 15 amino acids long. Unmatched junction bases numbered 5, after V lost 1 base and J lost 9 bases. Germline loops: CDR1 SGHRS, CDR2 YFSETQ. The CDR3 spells CASSLPSGGVSEQFF. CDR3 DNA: TGCGCCAGCAGCTTGCCTAGCGGGGGGGTTAGTGAGCAGTTCTTC.

The CDR3 sequence is CASRLVKRFYREFSTDTQYF. The CDR3 nucleotides are TGTGCAAGTCGCTTAGTTAAAAGATTTTATAGGGAGTTCTCCACAGATACGCAGTATTTT. The V and J genes are TRBV12-2 and TRBJ2-3; the table's D call TRBD2 went unverified against the DNA. TRBV12-2 is recorded as a pseudogene. This CDR3 is built from 20 residues.

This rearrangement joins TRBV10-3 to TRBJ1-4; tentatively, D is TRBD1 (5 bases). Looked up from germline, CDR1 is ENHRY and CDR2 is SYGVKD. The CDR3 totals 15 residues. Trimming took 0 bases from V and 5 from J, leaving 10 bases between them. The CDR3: CAISESWGVNEKLFF. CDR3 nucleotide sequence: TGTGCCATCAGTGAGTCTTGGGGGGTCAATGAAAAACTGTTTTTT.

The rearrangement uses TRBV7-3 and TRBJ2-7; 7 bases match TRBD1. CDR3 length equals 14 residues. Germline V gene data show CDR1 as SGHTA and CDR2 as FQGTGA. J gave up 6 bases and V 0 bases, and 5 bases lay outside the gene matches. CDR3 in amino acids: CASSLTRTGGEQYF. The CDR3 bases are TGTGCCAGCAGCTTAACCCGGACAGGCGGCGAGCAGTACTTC.

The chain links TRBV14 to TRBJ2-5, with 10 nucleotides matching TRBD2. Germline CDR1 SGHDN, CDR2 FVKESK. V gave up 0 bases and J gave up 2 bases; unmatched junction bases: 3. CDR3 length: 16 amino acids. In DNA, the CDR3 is TGTGCCAGCAGCCAAGATTTAGCGGGGGGACAAGAGACCCAGTACTTC. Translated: CASSQDLAGGQETQYF.

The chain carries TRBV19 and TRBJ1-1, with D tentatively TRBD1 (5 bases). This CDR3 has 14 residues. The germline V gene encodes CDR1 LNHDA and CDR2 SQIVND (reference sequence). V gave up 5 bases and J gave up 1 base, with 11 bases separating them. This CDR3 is CASSPGTGNTEAFF. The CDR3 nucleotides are TGTGCCAGTAGTCCCGGGACGGGGAACACTGAAGCTTTCTTT.

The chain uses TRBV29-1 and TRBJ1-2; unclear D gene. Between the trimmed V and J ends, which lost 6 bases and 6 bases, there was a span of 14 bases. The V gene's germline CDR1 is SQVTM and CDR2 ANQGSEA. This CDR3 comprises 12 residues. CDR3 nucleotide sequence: TGCAGCGTCCTACCCGGATGGAATGGCTACACCTTC. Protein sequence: CSVLPGWNGYTF.

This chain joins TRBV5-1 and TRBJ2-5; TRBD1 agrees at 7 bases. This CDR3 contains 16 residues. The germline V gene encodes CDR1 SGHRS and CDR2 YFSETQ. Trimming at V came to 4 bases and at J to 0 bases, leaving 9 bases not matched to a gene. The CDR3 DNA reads TGCGCCAGCAGCCTGGGGACAGTTAAGTACCAAGAGACCCAGTACTTC. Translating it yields CASSLGTVKYQETQYF.

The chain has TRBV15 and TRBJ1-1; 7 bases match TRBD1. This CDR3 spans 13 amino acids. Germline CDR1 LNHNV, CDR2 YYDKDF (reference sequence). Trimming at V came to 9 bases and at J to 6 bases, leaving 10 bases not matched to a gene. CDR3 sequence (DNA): TGTGCCACGAACCCGACAGGGAAGGCTGAAGCTTTCTTT. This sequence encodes CATNPTGKAEAFF.

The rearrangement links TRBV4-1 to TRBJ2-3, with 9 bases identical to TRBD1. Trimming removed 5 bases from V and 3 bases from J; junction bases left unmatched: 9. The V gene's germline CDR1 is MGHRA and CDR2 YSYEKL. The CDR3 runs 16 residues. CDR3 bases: TGCGCCAGCAGCGAACGGACAGGGGCCTTTACAGATACGCAGTATTTT. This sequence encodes CASSERTGAFTDTQYF.

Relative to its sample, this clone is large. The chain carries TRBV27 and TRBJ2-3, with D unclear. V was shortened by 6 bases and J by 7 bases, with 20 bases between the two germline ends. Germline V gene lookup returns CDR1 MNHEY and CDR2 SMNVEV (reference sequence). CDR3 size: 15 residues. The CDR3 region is CASSHIPPPRNTQYF. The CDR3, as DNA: TGTGCCAGCAGCCACATACCCCCACCTAGGAATACGCAGTATTTT.

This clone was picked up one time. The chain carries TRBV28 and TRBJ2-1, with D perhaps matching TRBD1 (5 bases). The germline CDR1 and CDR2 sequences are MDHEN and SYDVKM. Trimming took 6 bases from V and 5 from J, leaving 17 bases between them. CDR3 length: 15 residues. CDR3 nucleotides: TGTGCCAGCAGCTTTGGGTCCGCAGGGAACAATGAGCAGTTCTTC. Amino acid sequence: CASSFGSAGNNEQFF.

The CDR3 loop is CASSYSRGNTEAFF. As DNA, the CDR3 is TGTGCCAGCAGTTACAGTCGGGGAAACACTGAAGCTTTCTTT. The V gene is TRBV6-5, the J gene TRBJ1-1, with unresolved D. Germline V gene sequence: CDR1 MNHEY, CDR2 SVGAGI. The CDR3 sequence is 14 residues long. V lost 2 bases to trimming and J lost 2 bases, with 9 bases between them.

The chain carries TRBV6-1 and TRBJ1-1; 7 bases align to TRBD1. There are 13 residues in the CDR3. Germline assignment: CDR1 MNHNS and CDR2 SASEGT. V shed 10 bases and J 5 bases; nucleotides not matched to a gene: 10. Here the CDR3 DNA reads TGTGCCATTAACAGGGGAATGGGGACTGAAGCTTTCTTT. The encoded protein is CAINRGMGTEAFF.

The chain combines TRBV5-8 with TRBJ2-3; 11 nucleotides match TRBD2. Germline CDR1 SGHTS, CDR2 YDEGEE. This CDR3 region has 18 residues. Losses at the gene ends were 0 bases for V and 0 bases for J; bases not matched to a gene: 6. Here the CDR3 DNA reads TGTGCCAGCAGCTTGGTCGGGACTAGCGGACCGAGCACAGATACGCAGTATTTT. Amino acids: CASSLVGTSGPSTDTQYF.

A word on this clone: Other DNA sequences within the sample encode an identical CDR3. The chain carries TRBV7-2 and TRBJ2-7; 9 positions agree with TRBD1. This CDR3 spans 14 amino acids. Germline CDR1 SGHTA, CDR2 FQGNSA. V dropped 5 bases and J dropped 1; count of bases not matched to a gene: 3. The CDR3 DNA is TGTGCCAGCAGCCTACAGGGGGCATCCTACGAGCAGTACTTC. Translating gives CASSLQGASYEQYF.

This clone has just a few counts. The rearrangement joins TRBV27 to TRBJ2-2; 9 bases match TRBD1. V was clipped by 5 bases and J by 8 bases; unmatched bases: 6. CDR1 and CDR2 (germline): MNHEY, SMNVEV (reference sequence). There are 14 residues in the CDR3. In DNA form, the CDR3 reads TGTGCCAGCAGTAAACAGGGGGCTAAGGGGGAGCTGTTTTTT. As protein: CASSKQGAKGELFF.

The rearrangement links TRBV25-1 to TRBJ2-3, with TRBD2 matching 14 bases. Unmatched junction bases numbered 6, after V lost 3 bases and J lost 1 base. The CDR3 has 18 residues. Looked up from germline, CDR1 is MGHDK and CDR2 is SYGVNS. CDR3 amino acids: CASSEAGTSGGGTDTQYF. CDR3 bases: TGTGCCAGCAGTGAGGCCGGGACTAGCGGGGGCGGCACAGATACGCAGTATTTT.

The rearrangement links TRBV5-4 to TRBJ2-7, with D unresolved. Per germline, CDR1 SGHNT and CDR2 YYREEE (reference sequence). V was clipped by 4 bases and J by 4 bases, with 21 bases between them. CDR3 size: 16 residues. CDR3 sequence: CASSPSSRSSLYEQYF. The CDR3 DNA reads TGTGCCAGCAGCCCAAGTTCTAGGAGTTCTCTGTACGAGCAGTACTTC. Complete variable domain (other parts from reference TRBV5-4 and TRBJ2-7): ETGVTQSPTHLIKTRGQQVTLRCSSQSGHNTVSWYQQALGQGPQFIFQYYREEENGRGNFPPRFSGLQFPNYSSELNVNALELDDSALYLCASSPSSRSSLYEQYFGPGTRLTVT.

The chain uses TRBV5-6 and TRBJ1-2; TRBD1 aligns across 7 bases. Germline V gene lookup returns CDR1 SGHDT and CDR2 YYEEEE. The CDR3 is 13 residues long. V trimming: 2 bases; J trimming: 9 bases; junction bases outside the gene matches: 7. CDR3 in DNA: TGTGCCAGCAGCTTCGGACAGGTTGGGCGCTACACCTTC. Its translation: CASSFGQVGRYTF.